This passage covers 12 T cell receptor beta chains from one sample sequenced in a study of cytomegalovirus exposure and HLA in healthy donors. PCR was performed using 60 Vbeta and 13 Jbeta primers. This table comes from immunoSEQ multiplex PCR, and its TCRdb copy is limited to in-frame clones, with some not included. This sample has about 170,000 clones; over 80% occur once, and the top ten carry 1.2%. The sample comprised PBMCs. The receptors derive from a boy aged 2 to 10 in good health and CMV-seronegative.

V and J are TRBV7-2 and TRBJ1-1, with TRBD1 as a possible D gene (6 bases). The V gene's germline CDR1 is SGHTA and CDR2 FQGNSA. Between the trimmed V and J ends, which lost 5 bases and 10 bases, there was a span of 20 bases. The length of the CDR3 is 14 residues. The DNA for the CDR3 is TGTGCCAGCAGCCCCGGTAGGGGGGGGCTAGCAGCTTTCTTT. Amino acids: CASSPGRGGLAAFF.

This clone was picked up one time. The V and J genes are TRBV10-2 and TRBJ1-1; D is perhaps TRBD1 (6 bases). This CDR3 comprises 14 residues. Trimming took 7 bases from V and 2 from J, leaving 14 bases between them. Germline V CDR1 and CDR2: WSHSY, SAAADI. The CDR3 spells CASTSDRVNTEAFF. The CDR3 coding sequence is TGCGCCAGCACCTCGGACAGAGTTAACACTGAAGCTTTCTTT.

The rearrangement joins TRBV6-5 to TRBJ1-1; D is possibly TRBD1 (5 bases). Trimming left V 7 bases short and J 4 bases short, with 13 bases between. Looked up from germline, CDR1 is MNHEY and CDR2 is SVGAGI. This CDR3 region has 13 residues. CDR3 DNA sequence: TGTGCCAGCATTTCAGGGATAGGCACTGAAGCTTTCTTT. Amino acid sequence: CASISGIGTEAFF.

This chain connects TRBV7-8 to TRBJ2-3; TRBD2 aligns across 10 bases. The V segment lost 1 base and the J segment 7 bases; nucleotides outside the gene matches: 5. Germline-derived CDR1 and CDR2 are SGHVS and FQNEAQ. The CDR3 is 15 amino acids. CDR3 amino acids: CASSLEAGGPYTQYF. The CDR3 DNA reads TGTGCCAGCAGCTTAGAAGCGGGGGGGCCTTATACGCAGTATTTT.

This chain uses TRBV5-4 with TRBJ1-6; 8 bases are shared with TRBD1. Germline CDR1 and CDR2: SGHNT and YYREEE (reference sequence). The CDR3 has 14 residues. V lost 1 base and J lost 10; bases outside the gene matches: 4. CDR3 coding DNA: TGTGCCAGCAGCTTGACAGGGGGGGACTCACCCCTCCACTTT. Translated, it gives CASSLTGGDSPLHF. The full variable domain, completed using reference TRBV5-4 and TRBJ1-6, is ETGVTQSPTHLIKTRGQQVTLRCSSQSGHNTVSWYQQALGQGPQFIFQYYREEENGRGNFPPRFSGLQFPNYSSELNVNALELDDSALYLCASSLTGGDSPLHFGNGTRLTVT.

This clone was picked up one time. V is TRBV5-8 and J is TRBJ2-2; no clear D gene. Trimming left V 2 bases short and J 8 bases short, with 16 bases between. This CDR3 is 15 amino acids long. Per germline, CDR1 SGHTS and CDR2 YDEGEE. The CDR3 nucleotides read TGTGCCAGCAGCTTTTCGGCTAGTCCTCGTGGGGAGCTGTTTTTT. Protein: CASSFSASPRGELFF.

The chain is built from TRBV7-9 and TRBJ2-1, with D unclear. The CDR3 is 17 amino acids. Trimming took off 1 base at V and 2 bases at J, with 15 bases between the two ends. CDR1 is SEHNR, CDR2 FQNEAQ, per germline (reference sequence). DNA for the CDR3: TGTGCCAGCAGCTTAGAGGTTAGAAGAGGCACCTACAATGAGCAGTTCTTC. Protein sequence: CASSLEVRRGTYNEQFF.

This chain links TRBV9 with TRBJ2-1; D may be TRBD2 (6 bases). The V gene's germline CDR1 is SGDLS and CDR2 YYNGEE. Trimming cost V 7 bases and J 6 bases, with 20 bases left between them. The CDR3 loop spans 15 amino acids. The CDR3: CASSFQHLATNEQFF. As DNA, the CDR3 is TGTGCCAGCTCGTTTCAACACCTAGCGACCAATGAGCAGTTCTTC.

The genes are TRBV9 and TRBJ1-2; 11 bases align to TRBD1. The germline gives CDR1 SGDLS, CDR2 YYNGEE. The V and J ends lost 3 bases and 10 bases, in that order; junction bases with no gene match: 14. The CDR3 has 16 residues. CDR3 sequence (DNA): TGTGCCAGCAGCGGCGGACAGGGGGCCCTTTCGGACCTCTACACCTTC. This encodes CASSGGQGALSDLYTF.

This clone has just one count. The chain combines TRBV4-3 with TRBJ1-1, with 7 bases lining up with TRBD1. Germline loops: CDR1 LGHNA, CDR2 YSLEER. V lost 3 bases, J lost 4 bases, and 8 bases stayed unmatched. The CDR3 covers 15 residues. The CDR3, as DNA: TGCGCCAGCAGCCAGGGAAGACAGGGTATCACTGAAGCTTTCTTT. Translated, it gives CASSQGRQGITEAFF.

This clone was seen more than once but under ten times. The rearrangement links TRBV29-1 to TRBJ2-1; 7 nucleotides line up with TRBD2. Germline CDR1 is SQVTM and CDR2 is ANQGSEA. The CDR3 sequence is 14 residues long. With 3 bases clipped from V and 0 bases from J, the junction kept 2 bases outside the gene matches. CDR3 amino acids: CSVEASGSYNEQFF. The DNA of the CDR3 is TGCAGCGTTGAGGCTAGCGGCTCCTACAATGAGCAGTTCTTC.

V gene TRBV7-8 combines with J gene TRBJ1-2, with TRBD1 matching 7 bases. Per germline, CDR1 SGHVS and CDR2 FQNEAQ. The CDR3 covers 16 residues. Trimming took 5 bases from V and 3 from J; bases not matched to a gene: 12. The DNA for the CDR3 is TGTGCCAGCAGCGTAGACAGGGTGGGATCTGACTATGGCTACACCTTC. This sequence encodes CASSVDRVGSDYGYTF. Filled out from reference TRBV7-8 and TRBJ1-2, the complete variable domain reads GAGVSQSPRYKVAKRGQDVALRCDPISGHVSLFWYQQALGQGPEFLTYFQNEAQLDKSGLPSDRFFAERPEGSVSTLKIQRTQQEDSAVYLCASSVDRVGSDYGYTFGSGTRLTVV.